The 18 T cell receptor beta chains given below trace back to one sample, sequenced in a study of response to subunit inactivated influenza vaccine. MiXCR, run by TCRdb on the RT-PCR reads, gives a single entry per CDR3 protein. The sample lists 550,000 to 650,000 distinct CDR3 sequences; roughly 10% were seen once. Sequencing was performed on PBMCs from blood, taken on the day of vaccination. These receptors came from a man aged 50 or older who received an inactivated influenza vaccine.

V gene TRBV12-3 or TRBV12-4 combines with J gene TRBJ1-5; D uncertain. V was clipped by 6 bases and J by 0 bases, with 9 bases between them. The CDR3 has 14 amino acids. The CDR3 sequence: CASRMEYSNQPQHF. The DNA for the CDR3 is TGTGCCAGCAGGATGGAATATAGCAATCAGCCCCAGCATTTT.

The sample holds a few counts of this clonotype. The genes are TRBV6-7 and TRBJ1-2; no firm D call. TRBV6-7 is an open reading frame whose function is uncertain. V dropped 6 bases and J dropped 4 bases, with 30 bases sitting between them. The CDR3 is made up of 19 amino acids. The CDR3 nucleotides read TGTGCCAGCAGCCCCACCGGTAAGAGGAAGCCTCACTACCGCTATGGCTACACCTTC. This gives the protein CASSPTGKRKPHYRYGYTF.

V and J are TRBV10-3 and TRBJ2-6; 7 bases align to TRBD1. Germline V lookup: CDR1 ENHRY, CDR2 SYGVKD. J gave up 0 bases and V 9 bases, and 11 bases lay outside the gene matches. The CDR3 spans 17 residues. CDR3 bases: TGTGCCATGAGCCGGGACAGCACTCCCTCTGGGGCCAACGTCCTGACTTTC. Amino acids: CAMSRDSTPSGANVLTF.

V and J are TRBV18 and TRBJ2-3; 8 positions match TRBD1. The length of the CDR3 is 15 residues. The J segment lost 4 bases and the V segment lost 2 bases, leaving 5 bases of the junction unmatched. Germline loops: CDR1 KGHSH, CDR2 LQKENI. The CDR3 DNA follows: TGTGCCAGCTCACCAAGTGCAGGGGGCCCAGATACGCAGTATTTT. Translating it yields CASSPSAGGPDTQYF.

The chain is built from TRBV6-2 or TRBV6-3 and TRBJ2-1; D remains ambiguous. Germline values: CDR1 MNHEY, CDR2 SVGEGT. The germline V and J ends were trimmed by 9 bases and 0 bases, with 15 bases remaining between them. CDR3 length: 15 residues. The CDR3 coding sequence is TGTGCCAGTGGAGCCGGTAGGAGCTCCTACAATGAGCAGTTCTTC. Protein product: CASGAGRSSYNEQFF.

In its sample, this clonotype was seen many times. The chain is built from TRBV12-3 or TRBV12-4 and TRBJ1-6, with D possibly being TRBD1 (5 bases). The CDR3 totals 15 residues. V shed 2 bases and J shed 5 bases, with 10 bases lying between them. The CDR3 here is CASSLSGPNNSPLHF. Here the CDR3 DNA reads TGTGCCAGCAGTTTATCGGGACCGAATAATTCACCCCTCCACTTT.

The chain has TRBV18 and TRBJ2-5; no firm D call. Trimming stripped 1 base from V and 2 bases from J, with 11 bases between. CDR1 and CDR2 from the germline V gene are KGHSH and LQKENI. This CDR3 contains 15 residues. Here the CDR3 reads CASSPQLAEQETQYF. Here the CDR3 DNA reads TGTGCCAGCTCACCACAGTTGGCGGAACAAGAGACCCAGTACTTC.

This clonotype was recorded a few times. The chain couples TRBV29-1 to TRBJ1-1; tentative D call: TRBD1 (5 bases). Germline V gene sequence: CDR1 SQVTM, CDR2 ANQGSEA. Trimming stripped 3 bases from V and 4 bases from J, with 15 bases between. The CDR3 is 14 amino acids. CDR3 nucleotide sequence: TGCAGCGTTGACTCTCGATTGGGGGGCACTGAAGCTTTCTTT. It yields the protein CSVDSRLGGTEAFF.

This clonotype was found many times. The rearrangement uses TRBV3-1 and TRBJ1-6; D gene unclear. The CDR3 sequence is 13 residues long. The germline V gene has CDR1 LGHDT and CDR2 YNNKEL (reference sequence). V shed 4 bases and J shed 6 bases, with 7 bases lying between them. The CDR3 spells CASSPQSNSPLHF. DNA for the CDR3: TGTGCCAGCAGCCCCCAGTCTAATTCACCCCTCCACTTT.

The chain is built from TRBV20-1 and TRBJ1-6; 8 positions match TRBD1. The V gene's germline CDR1 is DFQATT and CDR2 SNEGSKA (reference sequence). The V gene end was trimmed by 5 bases and the J gene end by 4 bases; junction bases not matched to a gene: 7. The CDR3 runs to 15 residues. CDR3: CSAAPGGSYNSPLHF. CDR3 in DNA: TGCAGTGCTGCCCCAGGGGGCAGTTATAATTCACCCCTCCACTTT.

The rearrangement joins TRBV10-3 to TRBJ2-5; 9 nucleotides align to TRBD1. The germline CDR1 and CDR2 sequences are ENHRY and SYGVKD. The CDR3 length is 14 residues. Trimming cost V 10 bases and J 0 bases; bases outside gene matches: 6. In DNA form, the CDR3 reads TGTGCCACCACTTGGGACAGGGACCAAGAGACCCAGTACTTC. It codes for CATTWDRDQETQYF.

This clonotype was seen once. V gene TRBV20-1 combines with J gene TRBJ2-7; D is possibly TRBD1 (6 bases). V was cut by 1 base and J by 0 bases, with 10 bases left in between. The CDR3 has 14 residues. Germline V lookup: CDR1 DFQATT, CDR2 SNEGSKA (reference sequence). CDR3 nucleotides: TGCAGTGCTAGAGGGGGGCTCTTCTCCTACGAGCAGTACTTC. It encodes CSARGGLFSYEQYF.

This clonotype showed up just a few times. The chain links TRBV4-1 to TRBJ1-2; D might be TRBD1 (5 bases). The CDR3 loop spans 15 amino acids. Germline CDR1 and CDR2: MGHRA and YSYEKL. Deletions cut 0 bases from V and 4 bases from J, with 12 bases between. The DNA for the CDR3 is TGCGCCAGCAGCCAAGATGCAGGGTCGGGCTATGGCTACACCTTC. Translation: CASSQDAGSGYGYTF.

The CDR3 DNA reads as TGCAGTGCTAGAGCGCCTAGCGTCGTTGAGCAGTTCTTC. The encoded protein is CSARAPSVVEQFF. The chain has TRBV20-1 and TRBJ2-1, with a possible D match to TRBD2 (6 bases). V was clipped by 1 base and J by 9 bases, with 13 bases between them. Germline lookup yields CDR1 DFQATT and CDR2 SNEGSKA (reference sequence). The CDR3 sequence is 13 residues long.

This sequence joins TRBV29-1 and TRBJ2-7, with 11 bases aligning to TRBD1. In germline, CDR1 is SQVTM, CDR2 ANQGSEA. The CDR3 is 14 amino acids. Trimming cost V 6 bases and J 4 bases; bases outside gene matches: 8. In DNA, the CDR3 is TGCAGCGTAGGAATGGGACAGGGGGTGTACGAGCAGTACTTC. Encoded protein: CSVGMGQGVYEQYF.

This clonotype was detected a few times. This rearrangement joins TRBV7-9 to TRBJ2-1; D is uncertain. The CDR3 sequence is 16 residues long. CDR1 and CDR2 from the germline V gene are SEHNR and FQNEAQ (reference sequence). The ends were cut back, 5 bases at V and 2 bases at J, with 16 bases in the middle. The CDR3 protein is CASSPSTLPPYNEQFF. The DNA of the CDR3 is TGTGCCAGCAGCCCCTCGACTCTCCCCCCCTACAATGAGCAGTTCTTC.

The rearrangement links TRBV6-2 or TRBV6-3 to TRBJ2-5; D perhaps matches TRBD1 (7 bases). The CDR3 length is 15 residues. Trimming removed 5 bases from V and 4 bases from J, with 17 bases in between. The germline gives CDR1 MNHEY, CDR2 SVGEGT. The CDR3 sequence is CASSAGGMDVETQYF. The CDR3, as DNA: TGTGCCAGCAGTGCAGGGGGGATGGACGTAGAGACCCAGTACTTC.

Many counts were recorded for this clonotype. The rearrangement joins TRBV27 to TRBJ2-7, with 8 bases fitting TRBD1. This CDR3 region has 14 residues. Trimming took 5 bases from V and 2 from J; bases not matched to a gene: 5. CDR1 is MNHEY, CDR2 SMNVEV, per germline (reference sequence). In DNA form, the CDR3 reads TGTGCCAGCAGTCACGGACAGGGACCCTACGAGCAGTACTTC. Protein: CASSHGQGPYEQYF.